Below, 19 T cell receptor beta chains from the same sample are listed, as sequenced in a study of cytomegalovirus exposure and HLA in healthy donors. PCR involved 60 Vbeta and 13 Jbeta primers. Sequencing was performed with immunoSEQ multiplex PCR; in TCRdb, only in-frame clones are kept and a portion is missing. The sample includes about 160,000 clones, 82% of them seen just once. The sample consisted of PBMCs. The receptor set was obtained from a girl between 10 and 17 years old in good health and CMV-seropositive.

The chain is built from TRBV30 and TRBJ2-2; TRBD2 is a possible D gene (5 bases). From germline, CDR1 is GTSNPN and CDR2 SVGIG (reference sequence). V was cut by 2 bases and J by 5 bases, with 18 bases left in between. This CDR3 spans 16 amino acids. The CDR3 DNA follows: TGTGCCTGGAGTCCGCTTGGGCTAGCTGGGACCGGGGAGCTGTTTTTT. Its protein product is CAWSPLGLAGTGELFF.

The genes are TRBV6-5 and TRBJ2-2; tentative D call: TRBD1 (6 bases). V lost 2 bases, J lost 6 bases, and 16 bases lay in between. Germline CDR1 is MNHEY and CDR2 is SVGAGI. The CDR3 is 16 residues long. The CDR3 nucleotides are TGTGCCAGCAGTTACACCGCCAGACAGGTCTCCGGGGAGCTGTTTTTT. This translates into CASSYTARQVSGELFF.

J is TRBJ1-5 and V is TRBV28; 8 bases agree with TRBD1. After removal of 6 bases from V and 4 bases from J, the junction contained 14 bases not matched to a gene. The germline V gene has CDR1 MDHEN and CDR2 SYDVKM. The CDR3 spans 17 residues. CDR3 region: CASSRPTGQAGNQPQHF. CDR3 sequence (DNA): TGTGCCAGCAGCCGACCAACGGGACAGGCTGGGAATCAGCCCCAGCATTTT.

The rearrangement uses TRBV28 and TRBJ1-6, with 10 bases fitting TRBD1. There are 14 residues in the CDR3. V shed 6 bases and J 6 bases; nucleotides not matched to a gene: 2. Looked up from germline, CDR1 is MDHEN and CDR2 is SYDVKM. Written as DNA, the CDR3 is TGTGCCAGCAGAGGACAGGGGGGTAATTCACCCCTCCACTTT. Its protein product is CASRGQGGNSPLHF.

The chain has TRBV7-6 and TRBJ1-2; D is unresolved. The germline V gene encodes CDR1 SGHVS and CDR2 FNYEAQ. V lost 5 bases and J lost 4, with 14 bases in between. The CDR3 runs to 14 residues. CDR3 DNA: TGTGCCAGCAGCCCTAATCCTTCCGGCTATGGCTACACCTTC. It is translated as CASSPNPSGYGYTF.

This clone came up a few times. The CDR3 reads CASSPTPWAGGPEAFF. The CDR3 DNA follows: TGTGCCAGCAGCCCGACCCCGTGGGCGGGAGGCCCTGAAGCTTTCTTT. The gene calls are TRBV7-6 and TRBJ1-1; D remains unclear. Germline loops: CDR1 SGHVS, CDR2 FNYEAQ. Trimming removed 5 bases from V and 6 bases from J, with 22 bases in between. The length of the CDR3 is 16 residues. The whole variable domain, filled in from reference TRBV7-6 and TRBJ1-1, reads GAGVSQSPRYKVTKRGQDVALRCDPISGHVSLYWYRQALGQGPEFLTYFNYEAQQDKSGLPNDRFSAERPEGSISTLTIQRTEQRDSAMYRCASSPTPWAGGPEAFFGQGTRLTVV.

The V gene is TRBV28, the J gene TRBJ2-1; 7 bases match TRBD2. Germline trimming cut 3 bases from V and 0 bases from J; bases unmatched to any gene: 2. The CDR3 totals 15 residues. Per germline, CDR1 MDHEN and CDR2 SYDVKM. As DNA, the CDR3 is TGTGCCAGCAGTTTGCCGGGGGGCTCCTACAATGAGCAGTTCTTC. It encodes CASSLPGGSYNEQFF.

The genes are TRBV28 and TRBJ1-1; D possibly corresponds to TRBD1 (5 bases). V lost 4 bases, J lost 2 bases, and 11 bases lay in between. Germline values: CDR1 MDHEN, CDR2 SYDVKM. CDR3 length equals 14 residues. CDR3 sequence: CASSSSQGNTEAFF. Here the CDR3 DNA reads TGTGCCAGCAGTTCCAGCCAGGGTAACACTGAAGCTTTCTTT.

This sequence joins TRBV30 and TRBJ1-4; the match to TRBD1 covers 10 bases. Germline V gene sequence: CDR1 GTSNPN, CDR2 SVGIG (reference sequence). Trimming took 2 bases from V and 6 from J; bases not matched to a gene: 3. The CDR3 has 14 residues. The CDR3, as DNA: TGTGCCTGGAGTAAGGACAGGGGGTATGAAAAACTGTTTTTT. Translating gives CAWSKDRGYEKLFF.

The rearrangement uses TRBV18 and TRBJ1-1, with 7 bases matching TRBD1. The CDR3 runs 14 residues. Trimming cost V 9 bases and J 0 bases; bases outside gene matches: 7. Germline V gene data show CDR1 as KGHSH and CDR2 as LQKENI. The CDR3 loop is CASSNRGMNTEAFF. The CDR3 nucleotides are TGTGCCAGTTCAAACAGGGGAATGAACACTGAAGCTTTCTTT.

Only one count was recorded for this clone. The chain joins TRBV15 to TRBJ2-7, with a tentative D call TRBD1 (6 bases). CDR1 is LNHNV and CDR2 is YYDKDF in the germline V gene (reference sequence). The CDR3 sequence is 14 residues long. Trimming took off 5 bases at V and 6 bases at J, with 17 bases between the two ends. CDR3 sequence: CATSGSGTRGEQYF. CDR3 sequence (DNA): TGTGCCACCAGCGGATCCGGGACAAGAGGCGAGCAGTACTTC.

In this sample, this clone turned up once. The chain uses TRBV29-1 and TRBJ1-3, with D possibly matching TRBD1 (5 bases). CDR1 is SQVTM, CDR2 ANQGSEA, per germline. The CDR3 extends over 14 amino acids. V was clipped by 1 base and J by 3 bases, with 10 bases between them. Here the CDR3 DNA reads TGCAGCGTTGAAGGGGGCAGAGGTGGAAACACCATATATTTT. It specifies CSVEGGRGGNTIYF.

The chain combines TRBV6-1 with TRBJ2-7, with 12 nucleotides matching TRBD2. After removal of 1 base from V and 6 bases from J, the junction contained 1 base not matched to a gene. This CDR3 comprises 14 residues. The V gene's germline CDR1 is MNHNS and CDR2 SASEGT. The CDR3 nucleotides are TGTGCCAGCAGTGAAGAACTAGCGGGGGGCGAGCAGTACTTC. It specifies CASSEELAGGEQYF.

This chain connects TRBV7-5 to TRBJ2-7; the table's D call of TRBD2 was not tested on the DNA. TRBV7-5 is described as a pseudogene. CDR3 length: 13 residues. The CDR3: CARSFLLPYEQYF. CDR3 bases: TGTGCCAGAAGCTTTCTACTCCCCTACGAGCAGTACTTC.

This clone was observed a single time. V and J are TRBV13 and TRBJ2-5; 7 positions agree with TRBD1. Losses at the gene ends were 5 bases for V and 1 base for J; bases not matched to a gene: 4. Germline V gene lookup returns CDR1 PRHDT and CDR2 FYEKMQ (reference sequence). The CDR3 has 14 amino acids. CDR3 nucleotides: TGTGCCAGCAGCCCGACAGGGTCCCAAGAGACCCAGTACTTC. Translated, it gives CASSPTGSQETQYF.

CDR3 sequence reads: CASKGDRGKYNEQFF. Here the CDR3 DNA reads TGTGCCAGCAAGGGGGACAGGGGGAAATACAATGAGCAGTTCTTC. The J gene is TRBJ2-1, the V gene TRBV2; 11 bases align to TRBD1. After removal of 7 bases from V and 4 bases from J, the junction contained 6 bases not matched to a gene. The CDR3 is 15 amino acids. The germline V gene has CDR1 SNHLY and CDR2 FYNNEI.

This chain links TRBV30 with TRBJ1-3; D gene uncertain. Deletions cut 8 bases from V and 4 bases from J, with 9 bases between. The CDR3 runs to 11 residues. The V gene's germline CDR1 is GTSNPN and CDR2 SVGIG (reference sequence). CDR3 nucleotides: TGTGCCCGTGCCGGGGGAAACACCATATATTTT. It is translated as CARAGGNTIYF.

The chain couples TRBV29-1 to TRBJ1-2, with 8 positions matching TRBD1. Germline values: CDR1 SQVTM, CDR2 ANQGSEA. The CDR3 spans 13 residues. Trimming removed 2 bases from V and 8 bases from J; junction bases left unmatched: 7. The CDR3 protein is CSVELPGGRGYTF. DNA of the CDR3: TGCAGCGTTGAACTACCAGGGGGCCGGGGCTACACCTTC. Full variable domain (rest looked up from reference TRBV29-1 and TRBJ1-2): SAVISQKPSRDICQRGTSLTIQCQVDSQVTMMFWYRQQPGQSLTLIATANQGSEATYESGFVIDKFPISRPNLTFSTLTVSNMSPEDSSIYLCSVELPGGRGYTFGSGTRLTVV.

This clone came up a few times. J is TRBJ2-1 and V is TRBV7-3, with D perhaps matching TRBD2 (6 bases). The CDR3 covers 15 residues. In germline, CDR1 is SGHTA, CDR2 FQGTGA. The ends were cut back, 5 bases at V and 1 base at J, with 12 bases in the middle. CDR3: CASSPWRGSYNEQFF. The DNA for the CDR3 is TGTGCCAGCAGCCCCTGGAGGGGTTCCTACAATGAGCAGTTCTTC. The variable domain in full, with the rest retrieved from reference TRBV7-3 and TRBJ2-1, is GAGVSQTPSNKVTEKGKYVELRCDPISGHTALYWYRQSLGQGPEFLIYFQGTGAADDSGLPNDRFFAVRPEGSVSTLKIQRTERGDSAVYLCASSPWRGSYNEQFFGPGTRLTVL.